A selection of T cell receptor beta chains follows, all from one sample in a study of human T cells and chemical hapten exposure. Each CDR3 protein is one row after TCRdb ran MiXCR on the RACE reads. This table holds about 190,000 distinct CDR3 sequences, about 25% found once. This material consisted of whole blood, taken in connection with sensitization to the hapten diphenylcyclopropenone (DPC). The receptors originated from a woman between 40 and 55 years old with alopecia areata. Some clones in this sample may be carry-over from other donors' samples. Each CDR3 is given without its conserved first and last residue. Where a row states a size, it is once, few, many or the class of an expanded clone; other rows omit it.

J: TRBJ2-1
V: TRBV6-6
size: many
CDR3: ASSSPGAGNEQF

J: TRBJ2-7
V: TRBV12-3/TRBV12-4
size: .
CDR3: ASSPPAGLGGEQY

J: TRBJ2-3
V: TRBV29-1
size: .
CDR3: SVEGGLAEYTQY

J: TRBJ2-7
V: TRBV12-3/TRBV12-4
size: .
CDR3: ASRGAGRTYEQY

J: TRBJ2-6
V: TRBV9
size: .
CDR3: ASSGSRSYGPLSGANVLT

J: TRBJ2-5
V: TRBV7-9
size: .
CDR3: ASSPGQGLDGETQY

J: TRBJ1-5
V: TRBV7-2
size: few
CDR3: ASSPQGSQPQH

J: TRBJ2-7
V: TRBV29-1
size: few
CDR3: SAVGKLQGSSYEQY

J: TRBJ1-5
V: TRBV20-1
size: .
CDR3: SAREEGYSNQPQH

J: TRBJ2-1
V: TRBV7-8
size: few
CDR3: ASSLVHRSRNYNEQF

J: TRBJ1-4
V: TRBV7-9
size: few
CDR3: ASSPTGFTTNEKLF

J: TRBJ2-2
V: TRBV7-6
size: .
CDR3: ASSSSPSTGELF

J: TRBJ2-7
V: TRBV20-1
size: .
CDR3: SARAPVTAYEQY

J: TRBJ2-5
V: TRBV12-3/TRBV12-4
size: .
CDR3: ASTMTSEETQY

J: TRBJ1-4
V: TRBV20-1
size: .
CDR3: SAIPPATTNEKLF

J: TRBJ2-3
V: TRBV9
size: .
CDR3: ASSVGGTGGDTQY

J: TRBJ2-3
V: TRBV2
size: many
CDR3: ATIAGFGTDTQY

J: TRBJ1-5
V: TRBV20-1
size: few
CDR3: SASDRDNQPQH

J: TRBJ2-5
V: TRBV29-1
size: .
CDR3: SVEGGLAGAQETQY

J: TRBJ2-5
V: TRBV28
size: many
CDR3: ASTWGGLEETQY

J: TRBJ2-1
V: TRBV7-9
size: .
CDR3: ASSSPLAGEDEQF

J: TRBJ2-6
V: TRBV19
size: .
CDR3: ASSIDQDRPGGANVLT

J: TRBJ1-4
V: TRBV9
size: few
CDR3: ASSDNGNEKLF

J: TRBJ2-3
V: TRBV7-9
size: .
CDR3: ASSPPRVSTDTQY

J: TRBJ1-1
V: TRBV5-1
size: few
CDR3: ASSLAAGSTEAF

J: TRBJ1-1
V: TRBV5-6
size: few
CDR3: ASSYLSTEAF

J: TRBJ1-2
V: TRBV27
size: few
CDR3: ASSFARQGTDYGYT

J: TRBJ1-1
V: TRBV4-3
size: few
CDR3: ASSQDPGQGVNTEAF

J: TRBJ2-3
V: TRBV14
size: many
CDR3: ASSQVSWGQGFQSDTQY

J: TRBJ1-4
V: TRBV20-1
size: .
CDR3: SAEQGAEKLF

J: TRBJ2-7
V: TRBV5-1
size: .
CDR3: ASSELAGAHEQY

J: TRBJ1-2
V: TRBV19
size: few
CDR3: ASSGTVHGYT

J: TRBJ2-3
V: TRBV25-1
size: .
CDR3: ASQGGSTDTQY

J: TRBJ1-5
V: TRBV6-5
size: few
CDR3: ASSRDYSNQPQH

J: TRBJ2-1
V: TRBV24-1
size: .
CDR3: ATSDQVGGSYNEQF

J: TRBJ2-4
V: TRBV6-6
size: .
CDR3: ASSLDLGLAGGLAKNIQY

J: TRBJ2-7
V: TRBV9
size: few
CDR3: ASSVDSRAEQY

J: TRBJ2-7
V: TRBV7-2
size: few
CDR3: ASSPLGRRYEQY

J: TRBJ2-2
V: TRBV14
size: .
CDR3: ASSHFEELF

J: TRBJ2-5
V: TRBV28
size: few
CDR3: ASSLGGQGMKTQY

J: TRBJ2-1
V: TRBV5-1
size: .
CDR3: ASSLGTSDNEQF

J: TRBJ2-1
V: TRBV6-2/TRBV6-3
size: .
CDR3: ASRRLYNEQF

J: TRBJ2-2
V: TRBV5-1
size: .
CDR3: ASSSQGLDTGELF

J: TRBJ1-2
V: TRBV29-1
size: .
CDR3: SDRGVAGYT

J: TRBJ2-3
V: TRBV4-3
size: .
CDR3: ASSQERDGLVTQY

J: TRBJ2-7
V: TRBV4-2
size: few
CDR3: ASSQEIGTRGYEQY

J: TRBJ2-1
V: TRBV20-1
size: few
CDR3: SAGTSGRAHEQF

J: TRBJ2-5
V: TRBV9
size: few
CDR3: ASSFAPKTGEKETQY

J: TRBJ2-7
V: TRBV20-1
size: few
CDR3: SAPTFASYEQY

J: TRBJ2-1
V: TRBV25-1
size: .
CDR3: ASRRDNEQF

J: TRBJ1-5
V: TRBV29-1
size: few
CDR3: SVGGPNQPQH

J: TRBJ2-1
V: TRBV4-1
size: .
CDR3: ASSQVASGSYEQF

J: TRBJ1-2
V: TRBV6-1
size: few
CDR3: ASTRQLSYGYT